This TCR beta chain originates from a study of T cell responses to AZD1222 COVID-19 vaccine (dated by TCRdb to the early 2020s). Study-level background: TCR sequencing was performed for some 250 trial participants, of whom some 200 were given two doses of AZD1222 and around 26 were given two doses of MenACWY control vaccine. Enrollment into the trials was organized by age into subgroups of 18-55, 56-69 and 70-plus years, and those subgroups contained roughly 140, 27 and 60 TCR-sequenced participants, respectively.

Comments on this clone: The antigen this receptor binds is unknown. Qualities for individual bases were not recorded, and no much larger clone is one base off.

Trimming takes 6 bases off V and 5 bases off J; junction bases not matched to a gene: 6. CDR1 and CDR2, looked up from the germline V gene, are SNHLY and FYNNEI. The CDR3 has 14 amino acids, counting the end cysteine and phenylalanine. Only the CDR3 region is kept as DNA, spanning 42 bases read in frame from base 1. Beyond this particular receptor, the publication reports: CD4 TCRs associated with the vaccine covered the entire spike protein, and the dominant responses were in regions 160-218 and 743-854. Reportedly, close to half of the unique spike-specific TCRs recognized epitopes lying outside the regions that are mutated in the B.1.351 and B.1.1.7 variants. Spike-specific TCR breadth and depth rose significantly after two AZD1222 doses compared with day 0 and with MenACWY recipients. In the small 56-69-year group, the increase in depth fell short of significance, most likely because of low power. Most participants were white British and females outnumbered males, and the authors suggested that clonal diversity may have been underestimated. Because no day 14 peak-response samples were available, repertoires were characterized only after the peak T cell response. Only five or six AZD1222 recipients were SARS-CoV-2 seropositive at baseline, limiting conclusions about previously exposed vaccinees.

The intended sense of this specimen's time point label: about 28 days (+/-7) after the second vaccine dose. Because spike-specific TCR depth and breadth did not differ between the two schedules, AZD1222 recipients who got a second dose at roughly 4 weeks were pooled with those who got a second dose at roughly 12 weeks. Vaccinee samples were obtained from the UK trials COV001 and COV002, which included a single-blind randomized controlled phase 2/3 trial of AZD1222 (ChAdOx1 nCoV-19) in healthy adults. For TCRbeta chain sequencing, PBMC samples were collected from trial participants at day 0 and at day 28 after the second dose. The CDR3 regions of human TCRbeta chains were analyzed by immunosequencing. Regarding the original processing steps: TCRs in the repertoires were compared against a reference library of SARS-CoV-2-specific TCRs that had been generated with the MIRA antigen-specificity platform. Breadth meant the fraction of unique TCRs that were SARS-CoV-2-associated, whereas depth meant the fraction of total T cells that were SARS-CoV-2-associated. Each spike-specific TCR was assigned to its reactive spike region and to a CD4 or CD8 class using the MIRA data. Log10-transformed breadth and depth values were compared by one-way ANOVA with Sidak's multiple comparisons tests. In TCRdb, the immuneACCESS table is reduced to in-frame sequences with V and J assigned. These tables do not hold every clone; where another copy was compared, an unresolved V gene accounts for under half, and the others remain unexplained. The DNA was the basis for D and trimming; V, J and clone size are from that table. A total of 95,000 to 100,000 clones appear in this sample, 84% of them only once. 14% of the sample goes to the ten largest clones.

This sequence was found in an adult who received the AZD1222 COVID-19 vaccine. This specimen consisted of peripheral blood, obtained 28 days after the second AZD1222 dose. The chain joins TRBV2 to TRBJ2-2; the central 7 bases match TRBD1. For the CDR3, the sequence is CASSAGGETGELFF. The DNA sequence is as follows: TGTGCCAGCAGCGCAGGGGGTGAGACCGGGGAGCTGTTTTTT.